Listed here is a single T cell receptor beta chain. This receptor's antigen is unknown. No qualities accompany the bases; no much larger clone lies one base away. The entry originates in a study of OX40 agonist ivuxolimab in advanced cancers. Some background on the complete study: Ivuxolimab was a fully human IgG2 agonistic monoclonal antibody targeting the costimulatory receptor OX40 (CD134). Intravenous ivuxolimab was administered to patients every 2 weeks at six dose levels: 0.01, 0.1, 0.3, 1.5, 3 and 10 mg/kg. Of the approximately 54 patients in dose escalation, some 20 had hepatocellular carcinoma, around 15 had melanoma, 9 had renal cell carcinoma and 9 had head and neck cancer. In the dose-escalation cohort, approximately 80% of patients were male, and the mean age was approximately 60 years with a range of about 20 to 79. Patients were allowed to have had prior anti-PD-1, anti-PD-L1 or anti-CTLA-4 therapy, and approximately 43% of the dose-escalation patients had previously received checkpoint inhibitors. Three dose-escalation patients achieved partial responses, one with hepatocellular carcinoma and two with cutaneous melanoma. The purpose of peripheral TCRbeta sequencing was to test whether ivuxolimab changed TCR sequence diversity and led to clonal T-cell expansion. The paper describes the monotherapy dose-escalation part (N ≈ 52 patients) of the phase I trial of ivuxolimab. Study-level results and caveats: Low levels of normalized T-cell clonal expansion were also seen in some patients who did not respond. Partial responders in the 0.1-3.0 mg/kg groups had among the lowest normalized peripheral clonal expansion, especially among CD8+ T cells. At doses of 0.1 to 3.0 mg/kg, clonal expansion of both CD4+ and CD8+ blood T cells was observed from baseline to week 6. The antigen specificity of the clonally expanded peripheral T cells was not determined. After ivuxolimab, more expanded clones were found on average in CD8+ T cells than in CD4+ T cells.

For sequencing of the TCRbeta CDR3 region, genomic DNA was extracted from the sorted cells. TCRbeta CDR3 regions were sequenced using the immunoSEQ Assay. TCRdb obtained this table from immuneACCESS and retained in-frame rearrangements with V and J assigned. These tables miss some clones; where compared with another copy, unresolved V genes account for less than half of the shortfall, and the remainder is unexplained. A total of around 15,000 clones appear in this sample, about 80% of them only once. The top ten constitute about 35% of the sample. Relative to germline, V is 0 bases shorter and J is 5 bases shorter, with 2 bases between their ends. Inclusive of the bounding cysteine and phenylalanine, the CDR3 is 11 residues long. Only CDR3 DNA remains: 33 bases, in frame from the first base. The germline V gene sets CDR1 to SGDLS and CDR2 to YYNGEE. Patients with a history of autoimmune disease or receiving systemic immunosuppression were excluded from the trial. In every dose cohort, peripheral blood was drawn for TCR sequencing at baseline, cycle 4 day 1, and cycle 7 day 1. Samples came from an open-label, multicenter, first-in-human phase I dose-escalation trial of ivuxolimab. Adults with locally advanced or metastatic head and neck squamous cell, hepatocellular, melanoma or renal cell carcinoma were enrolled in the trial. Before TCR sequencing, CD4+ T cells and CD8+ T cells were sorted from peripheral blood as separate populations.

The origin of this receptor is an adult with an advanced solid tumor such as melanoma, head and neck, liver or kidney cancer. Material: CD4+ or CD8+ T cells sorted from blood, obtained in a trial of the OX40 agonist ivuxolimab. The V gene is TRBV9 and the J gene is TRBJ1-1; the D gene remains uncertain. The bases read TGTGCCAGCAGCGTAGTAACTGAAGCTTTCTTT. This translates into CASSVVTEAFF.